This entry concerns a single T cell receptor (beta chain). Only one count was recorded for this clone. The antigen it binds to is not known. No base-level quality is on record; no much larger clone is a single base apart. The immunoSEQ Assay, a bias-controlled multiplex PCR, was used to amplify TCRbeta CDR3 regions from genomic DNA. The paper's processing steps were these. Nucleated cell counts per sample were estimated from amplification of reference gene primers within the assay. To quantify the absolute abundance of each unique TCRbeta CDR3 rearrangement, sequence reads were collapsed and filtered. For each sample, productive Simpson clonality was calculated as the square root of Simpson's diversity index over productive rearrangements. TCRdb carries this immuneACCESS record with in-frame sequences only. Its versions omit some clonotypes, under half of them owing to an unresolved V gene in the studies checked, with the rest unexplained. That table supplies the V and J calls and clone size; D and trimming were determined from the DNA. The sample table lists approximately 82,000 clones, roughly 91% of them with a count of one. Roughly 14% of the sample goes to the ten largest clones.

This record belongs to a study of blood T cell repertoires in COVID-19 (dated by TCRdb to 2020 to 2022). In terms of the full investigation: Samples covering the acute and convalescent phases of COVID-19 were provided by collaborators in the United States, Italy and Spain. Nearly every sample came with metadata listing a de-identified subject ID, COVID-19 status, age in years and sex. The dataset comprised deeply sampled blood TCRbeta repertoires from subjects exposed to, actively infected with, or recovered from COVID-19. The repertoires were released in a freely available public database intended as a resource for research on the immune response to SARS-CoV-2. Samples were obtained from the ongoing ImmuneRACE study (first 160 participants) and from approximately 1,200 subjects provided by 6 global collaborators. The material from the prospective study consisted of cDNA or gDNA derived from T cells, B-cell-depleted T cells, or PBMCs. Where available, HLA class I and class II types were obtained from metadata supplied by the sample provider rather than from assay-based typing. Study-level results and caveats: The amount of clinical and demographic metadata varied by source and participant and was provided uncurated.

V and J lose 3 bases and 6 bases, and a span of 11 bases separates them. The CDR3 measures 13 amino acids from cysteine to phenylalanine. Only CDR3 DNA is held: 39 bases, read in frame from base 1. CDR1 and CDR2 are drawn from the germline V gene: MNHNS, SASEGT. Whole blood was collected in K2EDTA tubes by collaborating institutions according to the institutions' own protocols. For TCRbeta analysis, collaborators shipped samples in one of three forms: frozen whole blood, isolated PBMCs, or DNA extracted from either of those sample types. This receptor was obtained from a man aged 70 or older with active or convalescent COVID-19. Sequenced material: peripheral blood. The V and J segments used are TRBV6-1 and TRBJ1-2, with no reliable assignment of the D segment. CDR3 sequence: CASSEGRKDGYTF. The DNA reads TGTGCCAGCAGTGAGGGCAGGAAGGATGGCTACACCTTC.